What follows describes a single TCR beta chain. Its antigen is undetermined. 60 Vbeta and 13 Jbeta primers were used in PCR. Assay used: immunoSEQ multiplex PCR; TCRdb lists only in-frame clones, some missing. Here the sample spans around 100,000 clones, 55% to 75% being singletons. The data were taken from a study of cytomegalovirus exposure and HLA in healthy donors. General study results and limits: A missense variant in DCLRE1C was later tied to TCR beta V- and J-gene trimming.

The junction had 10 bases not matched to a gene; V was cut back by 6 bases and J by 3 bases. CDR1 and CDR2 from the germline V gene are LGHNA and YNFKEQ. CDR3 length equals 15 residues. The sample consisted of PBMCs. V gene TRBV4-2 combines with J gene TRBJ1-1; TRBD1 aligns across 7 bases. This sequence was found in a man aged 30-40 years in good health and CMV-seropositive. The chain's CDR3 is CASRGTLRGDTEAFF. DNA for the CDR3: TGTGCCAGCAGAGGGACCCTCAGGGGGGACACTGAAGCTTTCTTT.